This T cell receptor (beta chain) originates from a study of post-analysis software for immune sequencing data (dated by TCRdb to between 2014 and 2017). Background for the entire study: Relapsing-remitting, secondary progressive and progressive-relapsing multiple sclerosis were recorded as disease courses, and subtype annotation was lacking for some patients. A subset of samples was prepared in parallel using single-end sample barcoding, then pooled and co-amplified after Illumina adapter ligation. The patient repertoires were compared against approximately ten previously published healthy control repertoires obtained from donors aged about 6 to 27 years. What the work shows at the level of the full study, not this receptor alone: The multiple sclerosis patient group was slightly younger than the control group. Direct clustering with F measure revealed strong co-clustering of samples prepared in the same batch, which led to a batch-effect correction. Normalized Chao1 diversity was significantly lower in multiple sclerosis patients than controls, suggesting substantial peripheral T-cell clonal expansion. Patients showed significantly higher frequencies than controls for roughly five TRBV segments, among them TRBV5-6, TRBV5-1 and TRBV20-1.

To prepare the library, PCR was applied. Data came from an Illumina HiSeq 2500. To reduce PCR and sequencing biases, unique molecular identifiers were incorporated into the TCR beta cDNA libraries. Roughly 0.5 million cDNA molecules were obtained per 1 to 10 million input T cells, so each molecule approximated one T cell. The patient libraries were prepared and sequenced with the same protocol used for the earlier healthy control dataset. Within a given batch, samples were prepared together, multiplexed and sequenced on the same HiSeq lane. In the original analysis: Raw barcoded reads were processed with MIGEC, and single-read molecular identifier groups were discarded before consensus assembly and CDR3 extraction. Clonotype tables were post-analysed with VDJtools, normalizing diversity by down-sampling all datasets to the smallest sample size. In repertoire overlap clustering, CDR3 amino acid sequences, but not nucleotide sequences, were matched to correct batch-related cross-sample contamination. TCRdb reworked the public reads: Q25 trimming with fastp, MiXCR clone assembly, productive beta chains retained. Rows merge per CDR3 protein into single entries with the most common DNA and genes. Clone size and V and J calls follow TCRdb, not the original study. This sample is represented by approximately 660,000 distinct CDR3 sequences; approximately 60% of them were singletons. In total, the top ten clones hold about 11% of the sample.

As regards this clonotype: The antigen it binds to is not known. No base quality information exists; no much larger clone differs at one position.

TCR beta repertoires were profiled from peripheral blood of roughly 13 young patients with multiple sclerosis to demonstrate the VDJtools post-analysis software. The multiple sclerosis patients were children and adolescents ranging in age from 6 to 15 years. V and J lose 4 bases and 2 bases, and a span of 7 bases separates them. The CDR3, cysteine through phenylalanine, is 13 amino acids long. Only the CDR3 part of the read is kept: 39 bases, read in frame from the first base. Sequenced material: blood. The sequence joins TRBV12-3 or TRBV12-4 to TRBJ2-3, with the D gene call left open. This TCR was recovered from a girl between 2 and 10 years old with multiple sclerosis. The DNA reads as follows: TGTGCCAGCAGTTCGCACCACACAGATACGCAGTATTTT. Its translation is CASSSHHTDTQYF.